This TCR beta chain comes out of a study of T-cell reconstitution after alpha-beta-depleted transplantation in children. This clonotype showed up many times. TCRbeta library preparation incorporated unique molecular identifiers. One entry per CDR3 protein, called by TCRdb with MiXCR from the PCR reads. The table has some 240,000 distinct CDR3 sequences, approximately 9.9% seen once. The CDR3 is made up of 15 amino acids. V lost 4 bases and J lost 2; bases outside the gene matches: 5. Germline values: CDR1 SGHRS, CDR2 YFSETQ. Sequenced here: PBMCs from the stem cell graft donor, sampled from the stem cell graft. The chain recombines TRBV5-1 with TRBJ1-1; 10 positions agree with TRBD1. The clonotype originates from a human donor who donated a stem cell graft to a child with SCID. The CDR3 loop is CASSAVTGGNTEAFF. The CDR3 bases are TGCGCCAGCAGCGCCGTGACAGGGGGCAACACTGAAGCTTTCTTT. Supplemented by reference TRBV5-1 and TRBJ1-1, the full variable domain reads KAGVTQTPRYLIKTRGQQVTLSCSPISGHRSVSWYQQTPGQGLQFLFEYFSETQRNKGNFPGRFSGRQFSNSRSEMNVSTLELGDSALYLCASSAVTGGNTEAFFGQGTRLTVV.